Listed here are 32 T cell receptor beta chains from one sample, sequenced in a study of OX40 agonist ivuxolimab in advanced cancers. Data came from immunoSEQ multiplex PCR; TCRdb stores just in-frame clones and leaves some out. The table lists some 8,000 clones, approximately 72% of them singletons. The sequences come from CD4+ or CD8+ T cells sorted from blood, collected in a trial of the OX40 agonist ivuxolimab. These TCRs come from an adult with an advanced solid tumor such as melanoma, head and neck, liver or kidney cancer.

The count of this clone is one. J is TRBJ2-1 and V is TRBV6-1; 13 nucleotides line up with TRBD2. CDR1 is MNHNS and CDR2 is SASEGT in the germline V gene. With 5 bases clipped from V and 4 bases from J, the junction kept 8 bases outside the gene matches. The CDR3 runs to 17 residues. This chain's CDR3 is CASSQGLAGAQYNEQFF. DNA of the CDR3: TGTGCCAGCAGTCAAGGACTAGCGGGGGCTCAATACAATGAGCAGTTCTTC.

The chain has TRBV9 and TRBJ2-1, with 9 bases matching TRBD1. The ends lost 2 bases at V and 7 bases at J; junction bases unmatched: 7. The CDR3 totals 15 residues. CDR1 is SGDLS and CDR2 is YYNGEE in the germline V gene. The CDR3 bases are TGTGCCAGCAGCGTTCTTTCCGGGACAGGGAATGAGCAGTTCTTC. It yields the protein CASSVLSGTGNEQFF.

This clone rates as medium-sized. This chain joins TRBV27 and TRBJ1-5; D may be TRBD1 (6 bases). The CDR3 has 13 residues. Trimming left V 5 bases short and J 3 bases short, with 8 bases between. The germline gives CDR1 MNHEY, CDR2 SMNVEV (reference sequence). CDR3 region: CASSRTANQPQHF. CDR3 nucleotides: TGTGCCAGCAGTCGGACAGCCAATCAGCCCCAGCATTTT.

The J gene is TRBJ2-3, the V gene TRBV5-6; D is unclear. The V and J ends lost 2 bases and 4 bases respectively, with 17 bases between them. Germline values: CDR1 SGHDT, CDR2 YYEEEE. CDR3 length equals 16 residues. The CDR3 region is CASSFYSLLASDTQYF. The CDR3 DNA reads TGTGCCAGCAGCTTTTATAGCCTGCTCGCCTCAGATACGCAGTATTTT.

The chain uses TRBV4-2 and TRBJ2-7; D unclear. The CDR3 is made up of 14 amino acids. The germline V and J ends were trimmed by 1 base and 3 bases, with 10 bases remaining between them. Germline lookup yields CDR1 LGHNA and CDR2 YNFKEQ. CDR3 sequence: CASSQGGSIYEQYF. DNA of the CDR3: TGTGCCAGCAGCCAAGGTGGCTCAATCTACGAGCAGTACTTC.

This clone is classed as medium-sized. The gene calls are TRBV7-8 and TRBJ2-5, with 10 bases lining up with TRBD2. V trimming: 1 base; J trimming: 5 bases; junction bases outside the gene matches: 4. CDR3 length equals 15 residues. The germline V gene has CDR1 SGHVS and CDR2 FQNEAQ. The CDR3 bases are TGTGCCAGCAGCTTAGAGCGGGGGGGCCGGGAGACCCAGTACTTC. It yields the protein CASSLERGGRETQYF.

The rearrangement joins TRBV28 to TRBJ1-5; D perhaps matches TRBD1 (5 bases). The CDR3 is 13 residues long. Germline V lookup: CDR1 MDHEN, CDR2 SYDVKM. V was clipped by 5 bases and J by 6 bases, with 11 bases between them. The CDR3 coding sequence is TGTGCCAGCAGTCCGGACACCCTTCAGCCCCAGCATTTT. Its protein product is CASSPDTLQPQHF.

This chain links TRBV7-6 with TRBJ2-2, with TRBD1 as a possible D gene (6 bases). V dropped 3 bases and J dropped 4 bases, with 15 bases sitting between them. This CDR3 contains 16 residues. Per the germline V gene, CDR1 is SGHVS and CDR2 is FNYEAQ. CDR3 residues: CASSFSAGAATGELFF. In DNA form, the CDR3 reads TGTGCCAGCAGCTTTTCGGCAGGGGCGGCCACCGGGGAGCTGTTTTTT.

This clone was seen only a few times. The V and J genes are TRBV5-4 and TRBJ2-3, with D possibly TRBD2 on 5 matching bases. Trimming pared 4 bases from V and 2 bases from J, leaving 14 bases between. The CDR3 has 15 residues. Germline values: CDR1 SGHNT, CDR2 YYREEE (reference sequence). The CDR3 DNA follows: TGTGCCAGCAGCCCCGTAGGACTGATCACAGATACGCAGTATTTT. Translated, it gives CASSPVGLITDTQYF.

The chain is built from TRBV12-5 and TRBJ2-5; D is uncertain. Germline V gene data show CDR1 as LGHNT and CDR2 as FRNRAP. This CDR3 spans 14 amino acids. Trimming took 4 bases from V and 1 from J, leaving 10 bases between them. CDR3 sequence: CASGSSHTQETQYF. CDR3 bases: TGTGCTAGTGGTTCCTCACATACCCAAGAGACCCAGTACTTC.

This clone has a handful of counts. The gene calls are TRBV2 and TRBJ1-2, with 7 bases aligning to TRBD1. Germline CDR1 SNHLY, CDR2 FYNNEI. This CDR3 is 13 amino acids long. With 9 bases clipped from V and 2 bases from J, the junction kept 6 bases outside the gene matches. For the CDR3, the DNA is TGTGCCAGGGGGACAGCCGAGAACTATGGCTACACCTTC. Translated, it gives CARGTAENYGYTF.

The chain employs TRBV7-6 and TRBJ2-7; TRBD2 agrees at 9 bases. CDR1 and CDR2 (germline): SGHVS, FNYEAQ. This CDR3 is built from 14 residues. J lost 7 bases, V lost 1 base, and 5 bases had no gene match. CDR3 DNA sequence: TGTGCCAGCAGCTTAGGGGGACTAGCTGGAGAGCAGTACTTC. Translating gives CASSLGGLAGEQYF.

This clone appeared a few times. The chain joins TRBV4-2 to TRBJ2-5; TRBD2 matches at 9 bases. The CDR3 runs to 15 residues. From germline, CDR1 is LGHNA and CDR2 YNFKEQ. The J segment lost 4 bases and the V segment lost 0 bases, leaving 3 bases of the junction unmatched. The CDR3 reads CASSQERGGGETQYF. The CDR3 DNA is TGTGCCAGCAGCCAAGAGCGGGGGGGCGGAGAGACCCAGTACTTC.

The chain employs TRBV6-5 and TRBJ2-7, with TRBD1 matching 7 bases. CDR1 and CDR2 (germline): MNHEY, SVGAGI. V dropped 8 bases and J dropped 1; count of bases not matched to a gene: 8. The CDR3 length is 14 residues. The CDR3 reads CASERGGNSYEQYF. In DNA, the CDR3 is TGTGCCAGCGAGAGAGGGGGCAATTCCTACGAGCAGTACTTC.

The genes are TRBV18 and TRBJ2-5; D is uncertain. V shed 3 bases and J shed 2 bases, with 1 base lying between them. Germline V lookup: CDR1 KGHSH, CDR2 LQKENI. The CDR3 contains 11 residues. CDR3 protein: CASSPQETQYF. The CDR3 nucleotides are TGTGCCAGCTCACCTCAAGAGACCCAGTACTTC.

V and J are TRBV14 and TRBJ2-5; maybe TRBD1 (5 bases). Trimming left V 3 bases short and J 2 bases short, with 22 bases between. The germline V gene encodes CDR1 SGHDN and CDR2 FVKESK. The CDR3 runs 18 residues. The CDR3 loop reads CASSHMDTHPIPQETQYF. Written as DNA, the CDR3 is TGTGCCAGCAGCCATATGGACACTCATCCTATACCTCAAGAGACCCAGTACTTC.

This clone showed up just once. The chain carries TRBV5-5 and TRBJ1-2, with unresolved D. V was shortened by 1 base and J by 0 bases, with 10 bases between the two germline ends. The V gene's germline CDR1 is SGHKS and CDR2 YYEKEE (reference sequence). This CDR3 is 15 amino acids long. CDR3 protein: CASSLYPKTNYGYTF. CDR3 coding DNA: TGTGCCAGCAGCTTGTATCCGAAGACTAACTATGGCTACACCTTC.

V is TRBV5-6 and J is TRBJ1-2; D is undetermined. Germline CDR1 and CDR2: SGHDT and YYEEEE. CDR3 length equals 14 residues. Trimming removed 1 base at V and 6 bases at J, with 13 bases between. In nucleotides, the CDR3 is TGTGCCAGCAGCTTGCGGGATACCGACGATGGCTACACCTTC. Translated: CASSLRDTDDGYTF.

The rearrangement uses TRBV12-5 and TRBJ2-7; D is tentatively TRBD1 or TRBD2 (5 bases each). CDR3 length: 14 residues. Per the germline V gene, CDR1 is LGHNT and CDR2 is FRNRAP. Deletions cut 1 base from V and 6 bases from J, with 13 bases between. CDR3 protein: CASGLGGVASEQYF. CDR3 nucleotide sequence: TGTGCTAGTGGTTTGGGAGGGGTTGCAAGCGAGCAGTACTTC.

The chain links TRBV10-1 to TRBJ1-1; D is uncertain. The CDR3 spans 15 residues. CDR1 is WNHNN, CDR2 SYGVQD, per germline (reference sequence). Between the trimmed V and J ends, which lost 0 bases and 0 bases, there was a span of 8 bases. The CDR3 DNA reads as TGCGCCAGCAGTGAGTCGATACGGGTGAACACTGAAGCTTTCTTT. Translation gives CASSESIRVNTEAFF.

This clone was counted a single time. The CDR3 sequence: CASSERTFGETVDYGYTF. As DNA, the CDR3 is TGTGCCAGCAGTGAACGTACCTTCGGGGAGACGGTTGACTATGGCTACACCTTC. The chain uses TRBV6-1 and TRBJ1-2; no firm D call. Between the trimmed V and J ends, which lost 2 bases and 3 bases, there was a span of 22 bases. The germline gives CDR1 MNHNS, CDR2 SASEGT. The CDR3 consists of 18 residues.

This rearrangement joins TRBV19 to TRBJ2-3; D remains ambiguous. The CDR3 is 13 residues long. Germline V gene sequence: CDR1 LNHDA, CDR2 SQIVND (reference sequence). With 5 bases removed from V and 0 bases from J, the gap between germline ends came to 6 bases. CDR3 in amino acids: CASSVASTDTQYF. The CDR3 nucleotides read TGTGCCAGTAGTGTAGCTAGCACAGATACGCAGTATTTT.

The genes are TRBV9 and TRBJ1-2, with TRBD1 identical over 7 bases. The CDR3 length is 12 residues. Trimming removed 5 bases from V and 7 bases from J; junction bases left unmatched: 5. Germline-derived CDR1 and CDR2 are SGDLS and YYNGEE. CDR3: CASRQGSSGYTF. CDR3 sequence (DNA): TGTGCCAGCAGACAGGGGTCCAGTGGCTACACCTTC.

The chain carries TRBV19 and TRBJ1-5; maybe TRBD1 (5 bases). V gave up 5 bases and J gave up 12 bases, with 11 bases separating them. CDR1 is LNHDA and CDR2 is SQIVND in the germline V gene (reference sequence). This CDR3 has 11 amino acids. CDR3 in DNA: TGTGCCAGTAGTTGGGGGAGGAGCCAGCATTTT. Its translation: CASSWGRSQHF. Combining the CDR3 with reference TRBV19 and TRBJ1-5 gives the whole variable domain DGGITQSPKYLFRKEGQNVTLSCEQNLNHDAMYWYRQDPGQGLRLIYYSQIVNDFQKGDIAEGYSVSREKKESFPLTVTSAQKNPTAFYLCASSWGRSQHFGDGTRLSIL.

The V call is TRBV19, the J call TRBJ2-3; TRBD2 agrees at 8 bases. Germline CDR1 LNHDA, CDR2 SQIVND (reference sequence). Trimming removed 0 bases from V and 3 bases from J; junction bases left unmatched: 5. This CDR3 comprises 16 residues. CDR3 coding DNA: TGTGCCAGTAGTATAGATAACGGGGGGGAAACAGATACGCAGTATTTT. It is translated as CASSIDNGGETDTQYF.

This clone is judged medium-sized. This rearrangement joins TRBV5-4 to TRBJ1-1, with D perhaps TRBD1 (6 bases). Germline V CDR1 and CDR2: SGHNT, YYREEE (reference sequence). The CDR3 is 13 residues long. With 6 bases removed from V and 6 bases from J, the gap between germline ends came to 15 bases. The CDR3 bases are TGTGCCAGCATGATCAAAGGGGGGCCTGAAGCTTTCTTT. It encodes CASMIKGGPEAFF.

The chain recombines TRBV5-4 with TRBJ1-3, with 8 nucleotides matching TRBD1. In germline, CDR1 is SGHNT, CDR2 YYREEE (reference sequence). This CDR3 comprises 14 residues. Unmatched junction bases numbered 8, after V lost 4 bases and J lost 8 bases. The CDR3 DNA reads TGTGCCAGCAGCCCAGGGGGCAACGCGGACACCATATATTTT. Amino acid sequence: CASSPGGNADTIYF.

A single count supports this clone. V gene TRBV2 combines with J gene TRBJ2-1; perhaps TRBD1 as D (6 bases). From germline, CDR1 is SNHLY and CDR2 FYNNEI. The CDR3 runs 13 residues. The V gene lost 7 bases and the J gene lost 6 bases, with 13 bases spanning the gap. CDR3 protein: CASITGTSNEQFF. The CDR3 bases are TGTGCCAGCATAACGGGGACAAGCAATGAGCAGTTCTTC.

Turning to this clone: Mismatch with germline at one junction end may stem from a read error. V usage is TRBV7-7 and J usage is TRBJ2-1, with TRBD2 matching over 8 bases. CDR1 is SSHAT, CDR2 FNYEAQ, per germline (reference sequence). This CDR3 region has 16 residues. The CDR3 DNA sequence: TGTGCTAGCAGCTTAGGTCGGGGGGGCTCCTACAATGAGCAGTTCTTC. Amino acids: CASSLGRGGSYNEQFF.

The gene calls are TRBV19 and TRBJ1-3; 7 bases fit TRBD1. V lost 7 bases, J lost 2 bases, and 8 bases stayed unmatched. The germline CDR1 and CDR2 sequences are LNHDA and SQIVND (reference sequence). The CDR3 extends over 15 amino acids. CDR3 bases: TGTGCCAGTACCGGGAGTGACAGGGCTGGAAACACCATATATTTT. Residues: CASTGSDRAGNTIYF.

The V gene is TRBV25-1, the J gene TRBJ2-3, with a weak D call TRBD2 (6 bases). The CDR3 totals 14 residues. The V gene's germline CDR1 is MGHDK and CDR2 SYGVNS. The V and J ends lost 9 bases and 2 bases respectively, with 15 bases between them. CDR3 sequence reads: CASGGILPTDTQYF. CDR3 DNA sequence: TGTGCCAGTGGGGGGATCCTCCCCACAGATACGCAGTATTTT.

J is TRBJ2-1 and V is TRBV11-2, with D unresolved. Germline V gene data show CDR1 as SGHAT and CDR2 as FQNNGV. Trimming removed 4 bases at V and 7 bases at J, with 11 bases between. The CDR3 contains 13 residues. The CDR3 DNA follows: TGTGCCAGCAGCTCAACACGAATTAATGAGCAGTTCTTC. This gives the protein CASSSTRINEQFF.